This passage covers 20 T cell receptor beta chains from one sample sequenced in a study of blood T cell repertoires in COVID-19. The method was immunoSEQ multiplex PCR; TCRdb's version includes in-frame clones alone and lacks a portion of them. The sample holds 95,000 to 110,000 clones, 80% to 90% seen once. The sample was peripheral blood. The receptors shown here come from a woman in her sixties with acute or convalescent COVID-19.

The gene calls are TRBV9 and TRBJ2-1; 12 bases map to TRBD2. V gave up 4 bases and J gave up 7 bases; unmatched junction bases: 9. This CDR3 spans 16 amino acids. From germline, CDR1 is SGDLS and CDR2 YYNGEE. CDR3 region: CASSPRRTSGINEQFF. For the CDR3, the DNA is TGTGCCAGCAGCCCCCGCCGGACTAGCGGGATAAATGAGCAGTTCTTC. Together with reference TRBV9 and TRBJ2-1, the CDR3 gives the full variable domain: DSGVTQTPKHLITATGQRVTLRCSPRSGDLSVYWYQQSLDQGLQFLIQYYNGEERAKGNILERFSAQQFPDLHSELNLSSLELGDSALYFCASSPRRTSGINEQFFGPGTRLTVL.

In its sample, this clone was seen once. The chain has TRBV5-1 and TRBJ2-7; TRBD2 aligns across 7 bases. V lost 5 bases and J lost 4; bases outside the gene matches: 12. The CDR3 has 15 residues. Germline CDR1 is SGHRS and CDR2 is YFSETQ. The CDR3 spells CASSPDEASGYEQYF. The CDR3 DNA is TGCGCCAGCAGTCCGGACGAAGCTAGCGGATACGAGCAGTACTTC.

The CDR3 reads CASSYQQGGNGYTF. In DNA form, the CDR3 reads TGTGCCAGCAGCTATCAACAGGGAGGGAATGGCTACACCTTC. The gene calls are TRBV7-9 and TRBJ1-2, with D tentatively TRBD1 (6 bases). The CDR3 has 14 amino acids. The V gene's germline CDR1 is SEHNR and CDR2 FQNEAQ (reference sequence). V shed 4 bases and J shed 6 bases, with 15 bases lying between them.

This chain uses TRBV7-8 with TRBJ1-1, with D possibly matching TRBD1 (5 bases). V lost 5 bases and J 0 bases, leaving 19 bases between the germline ends. Germline lookup yields CDR1 SGHVS and CDR2 FQNEAQ. The CDR3 has 17 residues. This CDR3 is CASSRKMGPSLNTEAFF. The DNA of the CDR3 is TGTGCCAGCAGCCGCAAGATGGGGCCCTCTTTGAACACTGAAGCTTTCTTT.

This rearrangement joins TRBV27 to TRBJ2-3, with TRBD2 matching over 11 bases. The CDR3 covers 15 residues. V was pared by 6 bases and J by 4 bases, with 6 bases of the junction left unmatched. CDR1 is MNHEY, CDR2 SMNVEV, per germline (reference sequence). DNA of the CDR3: TGTGCCAGCAGATTAGGGGGACTAGCGGCAGATACGCAGTATTTT. This translates into CASRLGGLAADTQYF.

CDR3 amino acids: CASIFTTGNYGYTF. The CDR3 DNA follows: TGTGCCAGCATCTTTACGACAGGGAACTATGGCTACACCTTC. V gene TRBV6-5 combines with J gene TRBJ1-2; TRBD1 matches 7 bases. This CDR3 has 14 amino acids. Germline-derived CDR1 and CDR2 are MNHEY and SVGAGI. With 7 bases clipped from V and 2 bases from J, the junction kept 7 bases outside the gene matches.

The V call is TRBV1, the J call TRBJ1-1; TRBD1 reflects the table's D call only, with no check against the DNA. TRBV1 is assigned pseudogene status. This CDR3 is built from 14 residues. The CDR3 protein is CTSSHTRTSTEAFF. CDR3 nucleotides: TGCACCAGCAGCCATACCAGGACAAGCACTGAAGCTTTCTTT.

This chain joins TRBV12-3 or TRBV12-4 and TRBJ1-1, with D possibly matching TRBD1 (5 bases). CDR3 length equals 13 residues. Trimming removed 7 bases from V and 11 bases from J, with 20 bases in between. CDR3 sequence reads: CASTLRGESSAFF. Written as DNA, the CDR3 is TGTGCCAGCACCCTCCGGGGGGAATCGTCGGCTTTCTTT.

The chain has TRBV3-1 (or the pseudogene TRBV3-2) and TRBJ2-1; 9 nucleotides align to TRBD1. From germline, CDR1 is LGHDT and CDR2 YNNKEL (reference sequence). V lost 5 bases to trimming and J lost 7 bases; unmatched junction nucleotides: 9. The CDR3 consists of 15 residues. In DNA, the CDR3 is TGTGCCAGCAGCATCCCCGGGACAGGGAGGAATGAGCAGTTCTTC. This gives the protein CASSIPGTGRNEQFF.

The chain links TRBV5-1 to TRBJ1-4; TRBD1 matches at 8 bases. Germline values: CDR1 SGHRS, CDR2 YFSETQ. This CDR3 contains 16 residues. Unmatched junction bases numbered 11, after V lost 2 bases and J lost 8 bases. The CDR3 is CASSLFGQGGGEKLFF. The CDR3 bases are TGCGCCAGCAGCTTATTCGGACAGGGTGGAGGAGAAAAACTGTTTTTT.

This clone has a handful of counts. J is TRBJ2-3 and V is TRBV30; 11 bases align to TRBD1. CDR1 and CDR2 from the germline V gene are GTSNPN and SVGIG (reference sequence). After removal of 6 bases from V and 4 bases from J, the junction contained 18 bases not matched to a gene. This CDR3 region has 18 residues. For the CDR3, the DNA is TGTGCCTGTTCTAGGGGGACAGGGGGTTTGGGGGAGCCAGATACGCAGTATTTT. This sequence encodes CACSRGTGGLGEPDTQYF.

The chain recombines TRBV5-5 with TRBJ2-7; tentative D call: TRBD2 (5 bases). Germline V gene data show CDR1 as SGHKS and CDR2 as YYEKEE (reference sequence). CDR3 length: 13 amino acids. Trimming cost V 2 bases and J 4 bases, with 10 bases left between them. The CDR3 sequence: CASSLAPGYEQYV. The CDR3 bases are TGTGCCAGCAGCTTAGCGCCGGGATACGAGCAGTACGTC.

The rearrangement uses TRBV3-1 (or the pseudogene TRBV3-2) and TRBJ1-1, with D maybe TRBD1 (5 bases). With 8 bases removed from V and 4 bases from J, the gap between germline ends came to 14 bases. This CDR3 is built from 13 residues. From germline, CDR1 is LGHDT and CDR2 YNNKEL (reference sequence). CDR3 residues: CASRAGRGTEAFF. DNA of the CDR3: TGTGCCAGCCGCGCTGGGAGGGGCACTGAAGCTTTCTTT.

The chain has TRBV11-3 and TRBJ1-2; the D gene is possibly TRBD1 (5 bases). Germline CDR1 SGHNT, CDR2 YENEEA. The CDR3 spans 12 residues. Trimming cost V 6 bases and J 7 bases, with 12 bases left between them. The CDR3 DNA reads TGTGCCAGCAGTTCAGGGTTCGCTGGCTACACCTTC. This encodes CASSSGFAGYTF. Full variable domain (remainder filled in from reference TRBV11-3 and TRBJ1-2): EAGVVQSPRYKIIEKKQPVAFWCNPISGHNTLYWYLQNLGQGPELLIRYENEEAVDDSQLPKDRFSAERLKGVDSTLKIQPAELGDSAVYLCASSSGFAGYTFGSGTRLTVV.

The genes are TRBV28 and TRBJ1-1; 7 positions agree with TRBD1. CDR3 length: 20 amino acids. V was clipped by 2 bases and J by 4 bases; unmatched bases: 22. Germline values: CDR1 MDHEN, CDR2 SYDVKM. CDR3 protein: CASSLAGIPWARGRSTEAFF. DNA of the CDR3: TGTGCCAGCAGTTTAGCGGGGATTCCGTGGGCAAGGGGGCGCAGCACTGAAGCTTTCTTT.

The genes are TRBV10-3 and TRBJ1-4; a weak D match, TRBD1 (5 bases). Germline-derived CDR1 and CDR2 are ENHRY and SYGVKD. This CDR3 contains 14 residues. V lost 2 bases to trimming and J lost 7 bases, with 11 bases between them. CDR3 amino acids: CAISERGRGEKLFF. CDR3 sequence (DNA): TGTGCCATCAGTGAGCGCGGTAGGGGTGAAAAACTGTTTTTT.

The chain is built from TRBV6-6 and TRBJ1-5, with 9 bases fitting TRBD1. The V and J ends lost 7 bases and 8 bases, in that order; junction bases with no gene match: 9. Germline CDR1 MNHNY, CDR2 SVGAGI (reference sequence). The CDR3 consists of 14 residues. The DNA of the CDR3 is TGTGCCAGCACCCCGGACAGGGGATTTGAGCCCCAGCATTTT. Translated: CASTPDRGFEPQHF.

This chain connects TRBV28 to TRBJ2-1, with D perhaps matching TRBD1 (6 bases). V lost 2 bases and J lost 7, with 15 bases in between. The CDR3 spans 15 residues. Germline V gene data show CDR1 as MDHEN and CDR2 as SYDVKM. DNA for the CDR3: TGTGCCAGCAGTTTACCGCCTCCAGGGGCAAATGAGCAGTTCTTC. Amino acid sequence: CASSLPPPGANEQFF.

The chain carries TRBV10-3 and TRBJ2-1, with 13 bases aligning to TRBD2. This CDR3 comprises 18 residues. V shed 0 bases, J shed 4 bases, and the junction held 6 bases outside the gene matches. Germline CDR1 and CDR2: ENHRY and SYGVKD. The CDR3: CAISESTSGRPNYNEQFF. Here the CDR3 DNA reads TGTGCCATCAGTGAGTCGACTAGCGGGAGGCCCAATTACAATGAGCAGTTCTTC.

This clone was found a few times. The chain links TRBV14 to TRBJ2-1, with 7 bases that match TRBD2. The CDR3 runs 15 residues. The junction had 10 bases not matched to a gene; V was cut back by 2 bases and J by 9 bases. From germline, CDR1 is SGHDN and CDR2 FVKESK. The chain's CDR3 is CASSQPGLVSLEQFF. Written as DNA, the CDR3 is TGTGCCAGCAGCCAACCTGGACTAGTCAGTCTTGAGCAGTTCTTC.